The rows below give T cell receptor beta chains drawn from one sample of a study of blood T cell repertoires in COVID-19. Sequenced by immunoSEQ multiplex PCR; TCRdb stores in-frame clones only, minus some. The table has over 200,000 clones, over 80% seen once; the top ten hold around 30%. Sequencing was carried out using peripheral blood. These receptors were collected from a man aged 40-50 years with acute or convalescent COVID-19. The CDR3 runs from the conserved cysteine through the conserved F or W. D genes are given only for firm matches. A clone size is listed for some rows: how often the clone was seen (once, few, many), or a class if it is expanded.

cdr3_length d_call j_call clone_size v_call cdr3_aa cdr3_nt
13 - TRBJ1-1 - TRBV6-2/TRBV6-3 CASSYRPGSGAFF TGTGCCAGCAGTTACAGGCCGGGTTCGGGAGCTTTCTTT
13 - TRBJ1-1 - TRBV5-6 CASSLMAFVEAFF TGTGCCAGCAGCTTGATGGCTTTTGTTGAAGCTTTCTTT
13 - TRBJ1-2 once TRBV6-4 CASSTDLSGGYTF TGTGCCAGCAGTACAGATCTTTCAGGAGGCTACACCTTC
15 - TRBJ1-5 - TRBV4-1 CASSQDSGGNQPQHF TGCGCCAGCAGCCAAGACTCGGGGGGGAATCAGCCCCAGCATTTT
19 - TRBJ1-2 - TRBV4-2 CASSQEQTGMALANYGYTF TGTGCCAGCAGCCAAGAGCAGACAGGCATGGCCCTAGCTAACTATGGCTACACCTTC
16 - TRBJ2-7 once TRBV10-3 CAISEGVLTRGYEQYF TGTGCCATCAGTGAGGGAGTCCTCACCCGCGGGTACGAGCAGTACTTC
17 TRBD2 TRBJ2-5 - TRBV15 CATSRDRTSDPKETQYF TGTGCCACCAGCAGAGATAGAACTAGCGATCCAAAAGAGACCCAGTACTTC
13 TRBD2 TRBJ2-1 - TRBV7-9 CASSFAGDNEQFF TGTGCCAGCAGCTTCGCGGGAGACAATGAGCAGTTCTTC
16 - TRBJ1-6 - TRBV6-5 CASSYSFFRNNSPLHF TGTGCCAGCAGTTACTCTTTTTTCAGGAATAATTCACCCCTCCACTTT
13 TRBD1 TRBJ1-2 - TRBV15 CATSRSGQGGYTF TGTGCCACCAGCAGATCGGGACAGGGCGGCTACACCTTC
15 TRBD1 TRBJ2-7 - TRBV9 CASSVSGQGFYEQYF TGTGCCAGCAGCGTATCAGGACAGGGTTTCTACGAGCAGTACTTC
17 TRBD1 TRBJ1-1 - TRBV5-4 CASSPRTGGAGNTEAFF TGTGCCAGCAGCCCCAGGACAGGGGGCGCGGGGAACACTGAAGCTTTCTTT
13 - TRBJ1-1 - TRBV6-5 CASSRDRRFEAFF TGTGCCAGCAGTCGAGACAGACGATTTGAAGCTTTCTTT
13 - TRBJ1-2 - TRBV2 CASSPRGGEGYTF TGTGCCAGCAGCCCTAGGGGGGGGGAAGGCTACACCTTC
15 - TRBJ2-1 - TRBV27 CASSLVGAGMDEQFF TGTGCCAGCAGTTTGGTGGGGGCGGGTATGGATGAGCAGTTCTTC
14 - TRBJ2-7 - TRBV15 CATSRDPRYHEQYF TGTGCCACCAGCAGAGATCCGAGGTACCACGAGCAGTACTTC
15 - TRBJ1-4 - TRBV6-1 CASSEGRGFDEKLFF TGTGCCAGCAGTGAAGGAAGGGGGTTCGACGAAAAACTGTTTTTT
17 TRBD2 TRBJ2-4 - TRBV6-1 CASSEALAGVRKNVQYF TGTGCCAGCAGTGAAGCGCTAGCGGGAGTCCGAAAAAACGTTCAGTACTTC
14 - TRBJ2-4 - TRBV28 CASSLVQGKNIQYF TGTGCCAGCAGTTTAGTCCAGGGAAAGAACATTCAGTACTTC
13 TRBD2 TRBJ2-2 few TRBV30 CAWSETSGWELFF TGTGCCTGGAGCGAGACTAGCGGGTGGGAGCTGTTTTTT
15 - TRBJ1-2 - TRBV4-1 CASSQDPRVVYGYTF TGCGCCAGCAGCCAAGACCCCAGGGTTGTCTATGGCTACACCTTC
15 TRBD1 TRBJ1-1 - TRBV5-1 CASSSLGQGGTEAFF TGCGCCAGCAGCTCCCTCGGACAGGGTGGCACTGAAGCTTTCTTT